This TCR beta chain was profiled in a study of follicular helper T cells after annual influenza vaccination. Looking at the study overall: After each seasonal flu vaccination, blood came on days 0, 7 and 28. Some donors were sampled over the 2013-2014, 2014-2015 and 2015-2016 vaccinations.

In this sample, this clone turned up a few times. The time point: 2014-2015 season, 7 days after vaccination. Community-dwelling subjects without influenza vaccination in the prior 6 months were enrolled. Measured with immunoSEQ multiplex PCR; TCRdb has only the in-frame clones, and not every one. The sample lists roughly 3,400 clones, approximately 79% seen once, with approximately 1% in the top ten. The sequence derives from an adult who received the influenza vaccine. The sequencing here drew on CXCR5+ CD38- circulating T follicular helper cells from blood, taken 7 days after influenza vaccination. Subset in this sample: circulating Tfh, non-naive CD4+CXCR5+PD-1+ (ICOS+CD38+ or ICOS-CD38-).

The CDR3 loop reads CASSPNRGADQAGYTF. The CDR3 nucleotides read TGTGCCAGCTCCCCAAACAGGGGCGCGGATCAGGCTGGCTACACCTTC. The chain joins TRBV18 to TRBJ1-2, with TRBD1 matching over 7 bases. CDR3 length: 16 residues. From germline, CDR1 is KGHSH and CDR2 LQKENI. With V trimmed by 6 bases and J by 7 bases, 17 bases remained unmatched.